This entry describes one TCR beta chain. The source of the sample is a study of blood T cell repertoires in COVID-19. Across the study: From the United States, Italy and Spain came samples of acute and convalescent COVID-19.

Authors' methods: Amplification from reference gene primers served as the basis for estimated nucleated cell counts. Libraries were prepared by immunoSEQ multiplex PCR; TCRdb keeps only in-frame clonotypes and omits some of them. V and J calls and clone size come straight from that table; D and trimming were deduced from the DNA. The sample holds around 200,000 clones, around 81% seen once. What was sequenced was peripheral blood. This TCR was sampled from a man aged 45-65 years with active or convalescent COVID-19.

CDR3 nucleotides: TGTGCCAGCAGCCTTAGATTGGACGAGCAGTACTTC. It is translated as CASSLRLDEQYF. The genes are TRBV7-2 and TRBJ2-7; D remains ambiguous. V lost 5 bases and J 5 bases, leaving 10 bases between the germline ends. CDR1 and CDR2 (germline): SGHTA, FQGNSA. CDR3 length: 12 residues.